This T cell receptor beta chain was captured in a study of beta chain features in type 1 diabetes. About the research overall: Age, gender and cell yields were similar between patients and healthy donors.

Expressed TCRB transcripts were sequenced because the isolated RNA had all been reverse transcribed beforehand. Assay used: immunoSEQ multiplex PCR; TCRdb lists only in-frame clones, some missing. The profile shows around 400,000 clones, about 15% of them singletons. A remark on this clone: Its antigen is currently unknown.

Whole-study findings and limits: Fewer junction insertions and more nucleotide deletions appeared in type 1 diabetes patients. Naive, central memory and regulatory TCRB repertoires appeared more similar among patients than healthy donors.

Specimen: naive CD4+ T cells from blood. This clonotype was obtained from a woman aged 18-29 years in good health.

The CDR3 region is CAGSGQGNNEQFF. DNA for the CDR3: TGTGCCGGTTCAGGACAGGGAAACAATGAGCAGTTCTTC. The chain carries TRBV9 and TRBJ2-1; 8 bases agree with TRBD1. There are 13 residues in the CDR3. CDR1 SGDLS and CDR2 YYNGEE come from the germline V gene. V lost 10 bases, J lost 5 bases, and 8 bases stayed unmatched.